This T cell receptor beta chain was captured by sequencing in a study of blood T cell repertoires in COVID-19. Looking at the study overall: The origin of the acute and convalescent COVID-19 samples was the United States, Italy and Spain.

This clone was recorded a few times. TCRdb's copy holds only in-frame clones and misses some; the assay was immunoSEQ multiplex PCR. The sample has approximately 300,000 clones, roughly 88% seen once; the top ten hold 0.7% to 0.9%. The sequencing input was peripheral blood. This sequence originates from a human donor with COVID-19, enrolled during active disease. The donor label of this sample is uncertain.

The CDR3 DNA reads TGTGCCAGCAGTGACAGGACTTCACACAATGAGCAGTTCTTC. This translates into CASSDRTSHNEQFF. The chain links TRBV6-1 to TRBJ2-1; possible D gene TRBD2, 5 bases. CDR3 length: 14 amino acids. Deletions cut 3 bases from V and 5 bases from J, with 11 bases between. CDR1 is MNHNS and CDR2 is SASEGT in the germline V gene.